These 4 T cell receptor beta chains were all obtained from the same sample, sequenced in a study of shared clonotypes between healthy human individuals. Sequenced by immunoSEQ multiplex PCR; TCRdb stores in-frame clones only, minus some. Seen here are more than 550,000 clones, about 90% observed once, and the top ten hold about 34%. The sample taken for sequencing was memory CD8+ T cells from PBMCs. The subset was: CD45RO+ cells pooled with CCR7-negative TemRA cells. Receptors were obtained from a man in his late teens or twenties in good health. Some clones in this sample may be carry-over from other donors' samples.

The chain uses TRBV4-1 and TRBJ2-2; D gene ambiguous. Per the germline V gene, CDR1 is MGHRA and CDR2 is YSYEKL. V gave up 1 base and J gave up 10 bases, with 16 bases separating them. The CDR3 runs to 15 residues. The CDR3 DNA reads TGCGCCAGCAGCCAAGGAATCGGCGGCCGGGTGGAGCTGTTTTTT. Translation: CASSQGIGGRVELFF.

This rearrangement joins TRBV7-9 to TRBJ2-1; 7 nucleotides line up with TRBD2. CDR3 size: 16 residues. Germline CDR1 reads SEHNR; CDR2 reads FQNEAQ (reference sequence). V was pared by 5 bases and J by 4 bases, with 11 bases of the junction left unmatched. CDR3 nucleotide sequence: TGTGCCAGCAGCGGCCAGCCGACTAGCAAATACAATGAGCAGTTCTTC. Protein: CASSGQPTSKYNEQFF.

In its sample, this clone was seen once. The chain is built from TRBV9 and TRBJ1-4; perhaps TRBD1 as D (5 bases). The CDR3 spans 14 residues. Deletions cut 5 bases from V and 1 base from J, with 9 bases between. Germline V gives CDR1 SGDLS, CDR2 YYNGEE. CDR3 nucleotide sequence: TGTGCCAGCAGTGCCGGGGGAACTAATGAAAAACTGTTTTTT. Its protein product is CASSAGGTNEKLFF.

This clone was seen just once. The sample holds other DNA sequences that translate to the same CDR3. The CDR3: CASSYSEGVSGYTF. The CDR3 DNA reads as TGTGCCAGCAGTTACTCGGAGGGGGTTTCTGGCTACACCTTC. The chain is built from TRBV6-5 and TRBJ1-2, with D possibly TRBD1 on 6 matching bases. The length of the CDR3 is 14 residues. With 0 bases removed from V and 7 bases from J, the gap between germline ends came to 12 bases. Germline V gene sequence: CDR1 MNHEY, CDR2 SVGAGI.